This T cell receptor beta chain was sequenced for a study of blood T cell repertoires in COVID-19. Looking at the study overall: From T cells, B-cell-depleted T cells, or PBMCs came the material, which was cDNA or gDNA.

Per the authors' pipeline: Cell counts per sample came from amplifying reference gene primers. Here immunoSEQ multiplex PCR was the method, and the copy in TCRdb shows in-frame clones only, minus some. V, J and clone size reflect that table, while D and trimming were determined from the DNA. This sample carries about 80,000 clones, 85% of them seen once, and the ten largest clones take more than 15%. Germline V CDR1 and CDR2: SNHLY, FYNNEI. This CDR3 is built from 15 residues. Trimming shortened V by 3 bases and J by 0 bases, and 6 bases separated the two germline ends. The receptor was derived from an older man with active or convalescent COVID-19. The genes are TRBV2 and TRBJ2-6; D remains unclear. Source material: peripheral blood. The CDR3 region is CASSDFNSGANVLTF. As DNA, the CDR3 is TGTGCCAGCAGTGATTTCAACTCTGGGGCCAACGTCCTGACTTTC.